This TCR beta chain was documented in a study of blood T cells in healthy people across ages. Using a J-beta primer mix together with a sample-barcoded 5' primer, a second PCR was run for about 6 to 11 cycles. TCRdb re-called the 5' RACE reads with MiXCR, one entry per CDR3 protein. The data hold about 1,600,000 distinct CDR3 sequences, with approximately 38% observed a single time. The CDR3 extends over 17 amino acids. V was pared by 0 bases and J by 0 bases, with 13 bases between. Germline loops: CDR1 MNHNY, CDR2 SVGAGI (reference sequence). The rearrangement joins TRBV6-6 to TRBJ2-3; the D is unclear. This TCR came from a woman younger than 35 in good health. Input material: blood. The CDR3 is CASSYSTASPSTDTQYF. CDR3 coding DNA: TGTGCCAGCAGTTACTCGACGGCGTCCCCTAGCACAGATACGCAGTATTTT.